Below are 11 T cell receptor beta chains sequenced from a single sample in a study of OX40 agonist ivuxolimab in advanced cancers. Library method: the immunoSEQ multiplex PCR assay. Imported from immuneACCESS, the table was reduced by TCRdb to in-frame sequences with V and J called. These copies leave out some clones; in studies compared against another copy, an unresolved V gene accounts for under half, and the cause of the remainder is not known. This sample lists 50,000 to 65,000 clones; around 81% were detected once. The leading ten clones occupy roughly 0.99% of the sample. The input for sequencing was CD4+ or CD8+ T cells sorted from blood, taken in a trial of the OX40 agonist ivuxolimab. These receptors all stem from an adult with an advanced solid tumor such as melanoma, head and neck, liver or kidney cancer.

CDR3 coding DNA: TGTGCCAGTAGTCCGCGGATGCGAGATACGCAGTATTTT. Translation gives CASSPRMRDTQYF. The chain employs TRBV19 and TRBJ2-3; no reliable D call. The V and J ends lost 5 bases and 5 bases respectively, with 11 bases between them. Germline CDR1 reads LNHDA; CDR2 reads SQIVND (reference sequence). The length of the CDR3 is 13 residues.

The V and J genes are TRBV10-2 and TRBJ1-2; the match to TRBD1 covers 7 bases. Trimming took 4 bases from V and 7 from J; bases not matched to a gene: 18. Germline CDR1 is WSHSY and CDR2 is SAAADI. The CDR3 has 17 residues. In DNA form, the CDR3 reads TGCGCCAGCAGTGCATATGGAGGGGGCGCGATGTTGTCTGGCTACACCTTC. Its translation: CASSAYGGGAMLSGYTF.

The chain links TRBV9 to TRBJ2-2, with 8 nucleotides matching TRBD1. There are 17 residues in the CDR3. Germline CDR1 and CDR2: SGDLS and YYNGEE. V shed 0 bases, J shed 1 base, and the junction held 5 bases outside the gene matches. The CDR3 DNA sequence: TGTGCCAGCAGCGTAGGCCCCGACAGGGGGAACACCGGGGAGCTGTTTTTT. This sequence encodes CASSVGPDRGNTGELFF.

CDR3 region: CASSLSGRGSNQPQHF. For the CDR3, the DNA is TGTGCCAGCAGCTTATCGGGGCGAGGGAGCAATCAGCCCCAGCATTTT. The rearrangement links TRBV7-2 to TRBJ1-5, with D possibly being TRBD1 (5 bases). The V end lost 2 bases, the J end lost 1 base, and 12 bases lay between the germline ends. The CDR3 has 16 residues. Germline CDR1 SGHTA, CDR2 FQGNSA. Full variable domain (outside the CDR3, taken from reference TRBV7-2 and TRBJ1-5): GAGVSQSPSNKVTEKGKDVELRCDPISGHTALYWYRQSLGQGLEFLIYFQGNSAPDKSGLPSDRFSAERTGGSVSTLTIQRTQQEDSAVYLCASSLSGRGSNQPQHFGDGTRLSIL.

This clone was counted a single time. CDR3 amino acids: CASSFSAYPQSYEQYF. Here the CDR3 DNA reads TGTGCCAGCAGCTTTTCAGCGTATCCGCAATCCTACGAGCAGTACTTC. The chain is built from TRBV5-6 and TRBJ2-7; D remains unclear. The CDR3 is 16 amino acids. V was pared by 2 bases and J by 1 base, with 16 bases between. Per the germline V gene, CDR1 is SGHDT and CDR2 is YYEEEE.

J is TRBJ1-4 and V is TRBV9, with TRBD1 identical over 8 bases. This CDR3 spans 15 amino acids. Germline-derived CDR1 and CDR2 are SGDLS and YYNGEE. V gave up 0 bases and J gave up 5 bases; unmatched junction bases: 3. The CDR3 protein is CASSVEGTGNEKLFF. The CDR3 DNA follows: TGTGCCAGCAGCGTAGAAGGGACAGGAAATGAAAAACTGTTTTTT.

The chain is built from TRBV15 and TRBJ2-1, with TRBD2 identical over 9 bases. Germline V gene data show CDR1 as LNHNV and CDR2 as YYDKDF (reference sequence). The CDR3 contains 16 residues. V lost 1 base, J lost 4 bases, and 5 bases stayed unmatched. As DNA, the CDR3 is TGTGCCACCAGCAGAGTCGGCGGGGGGGAGTACAATGAGCAGTTCTTC. It is translated as CATSRVGGGEYNEQFF.

The CDR3 here is CASSLRSGGTGGELFF. The CDR3 nucleotides are TGTGCCAGCAGCCTCCGAAGCGGGGGGACGGGCGGGGAGCTGTTTTTT. The chain employs TRBV9 and TRBJ2-2; TRBD2 agrees at 9 bases. Unmatched junction bases numbered 11, after V lost 4 bases and J lost 7 bases. The germline gives CDR1 SGDLS, CDR2 YYNGEE. This CDR3 comprises 16 residues.

The chain links TRBV9 to TRBJ2-3; 7 positions match TRBD1. CDR3 length equals 16 residues. Germline V gives CDR1 SGDLS, CDR2 YYNGEE. J gave up 1 base and V 4 bases, and 9 bases lay outside the gene matches. The CDR3 DNA follows: TGTGCCAGCAGCTCCCGACAGGGAGAAGGCACAGATACGCAGTATTTT. Its protein product is CASSSRQGEGTDTQYF.

The chain uses TRBV30 and TRBJ1-5, with D hard to call. Germline loops: CDR1 GTSNPN, CDR2 SVGIG (reference sequence). V was cut by 1 base and J by 3 bases, with 7 bases left in between. The CDR3 covers 13 residues. This CDR3 is CAWSGRSNQPQHF. CDR3 bases: TGTGCCTGGAGTGGACGGTCCAATCAGCCCCAGCATTTT.

This clone has more than one count but fewer than ten. Sequence at one end of the junction differs from germline and may be a read error. The chain recombines TRBV7-7 with TRBJ2-6; D is possibly TRBD2 (6 bases). The CDR3 spans 16 residues. Germline assignment: CDR1 SSHAT and CDR2 FNYEAQ (reference sequence). CDR3 in DNA: TGTGCTAGCAGCCCTGGGCGGGGCTCTGGGGCCAACGTCCTGACTTTC. Translated: CASSPGRGSGANVLTF.